The present T cell receptor beta chain was sequenced within a study of shared clonotypes between healthy human individuals. Only in-frame clones appear in the TCRdb table, and some are missing; sequencing was by immunoSEQ multiplex PCR. Found here are over a million clones, around 76% of them singletons; the top ten hold 1.2% to 1.5%. As to this clone: Different DNA sequences within this sample yield the same CDR3.

The source of this sequence is a man younger than 35 in good health. The sample comprised memory CD4+ T cells sorted from blood. The subset here: CD45RA-negative fraction.

The CDR3: CASSTGQGETQYF. The CDR3 DNA is TGTGCCAGCAGTACCGGACAGGGAGAGACCCAGTACTTC. The V and J genes are TRBV2 and TRBJ2-5, with 8 bases that match TRBD1. The germline V gene encodes CDR1 SNHLY and CDR2 FYNNEI. J lost 4 bases, V lost 5 bases, and 3 bases had no gene match. CDR3 size: 13 residues.